The 32 T cell receptor beta chains below all came from one sample that was sequenced in a study of Graves' ophthalmopathy and Graves' hyperthyroidism. Amplification of the TCR beta CDR3 regions used RNA transcripts (as template). Second-round multiplex PCR came after first-round RT-PCR with HTBI primers. TCRdb re-called the multiplex PCR reads through MiXCR, storing one row per CDR3 protein. The table lists 350,000 to 400,000 distinct CDR3 sequences, 15% to 20% of them singletons. The sequenced material came from peripheral blood. Source of these receptors: a woman between 18 and 29 years old with Graves' ophthalmopathy.

This clonotype was found many times. The chain carries TRBV7-3 and TRBJ2-7; D is possibly TRBD2 (5 bases). This CDR3 spans 16 amino acids. Germline-derived CDR1 and CDR2 are SGHTA and FQGTGA. Trimming removed 4 bases from V and 3 bases from J, with 19 bases in between. In DNA, the CDR3 is TGTGCCAGCAGCTCATCAGGCCCCGCGGGTAGCTACGAGCAGTACTTC. Translated: CASSSSGPAGSYEQYF. The variable domain in full, completed from reference TRBV7-3 and TRBJ2-7, reads GAGVSQTPSNKVTEKGKYVELRCDPISGHTALYWYRQSLGQGPEFLIYFQGTGAADDSGLPNDRFFAVRPEGSVSTLKIQRTERGDSAVYLCASSSSGPAGSYEQYFGPGTRLTVT.

This clonotype was picked up many times. The chain recombines TRBV11-2 with TRBJ1-5; no definite D call. The CDR3 contains 15 residues. Germline V gives CDR1 SGHAT, CDR2 FQNNGV. V was shortened by 5 bases and J by 2 bases, with 13 bases between the two germline ends. The CDR3 region is CASSGGAAGNQPQHF. The CDR3 nucleotides are TGTGCCAGCAGCGGCGGAGCGGCGGGCAATCAGCCCCAGCATTTT.

The sample holds many counts of this clonotype. The chain employs TRBV4-3 and TRBJ2-5; 11 bases line up with TRBD2. This CDR3 is 14 amino acids long. CDR1 is LGHNA, CDR2 YSLEER, per germline. V was clipped by 4 bases and J by 5 bases; unmatched bases: 3. CDR3 region: CASSRGLADETQYF. The CDR3 DNA follows: TGCGCCAGCAGCCGGGGACTAGCGGACGAGACCCAGTACTTC.

CDR3 amino acids: CASSFGSGSLLYGYTF. DNA for the CDR3: TGTGCCAGCAGTTTCGGTTCGGGCTCCTTACTCTATGGCTACACCTTC. The chain has TRBV12-3 or TRBV12-4 and TRBJ1-2, with D unresolved. V shed 3 bases and J shed 4 bases, with 18 bases lying between them. This CDR3 is built from 16 residues.

This clonotype was seen repeatedly, ten times or more. CDR3 sequence reads: CAWSVLSGYTF. The DNA of the CDR3 is TGTGCCTGGAGTGTTCTGTCCGGCTACACCTTC. This chain joins TRBV30 and TRBJ1-2; no clear D gene. Deletions cut 0 bases from V and 8 bases from J, with 7 bases between. The CDR3 sequence is 11 residues long. Germline CDR1 is GTSNPN and CDR2 is SVGIG (reference sequence).

V gene TRBV12-3 or TRBV12-4 combines with J gene TRBJ2-2, with a weak D call TRBD2 (5 bases). The V and J ends lost 7 bases and 2 bases respectively, with 20 bases between them. The CDR3 contains 17 residues. The CDR3 DNA is TGTGCCAGCAACCTGGGTGGGCGGGCTTTTAACACCGGGGAGCTGTTTTTT. As protein: CASNLGGRAFNTGELFF.

This clonotype was recorded many times. The V call is TRBV5-4, the J call TRBJ2-6; D is possibly TRBD2 (5 bases). Germline V gene lookup returns CDR1 SGHNT and CDR2 YYREEE (reference sequence). The CDR3 has 20 amino acids. Trimming removed 0 bases at V and 0 bases at J, with 19 bases between. The CDR3 region is CASSLGTWRRRRSGANVLTF. CDR3 sequence (DNA): TGTGCCAGCAGCTTGGGTACGTGGAGAAGGAGGCGCTCTGGGGCCAACGTCCTGACTTTC.

CDR3 loop: CASSYTSEGRVSYEQYF. In DNA, the CDR3 is TGTGCCAGCAGTTACACCTCCGAGGGTAGAGTAAGCTACGAGCAGTACTTC. This rearrangement joins TRBV6-2 or TRBV6-3 to TRBJ2-7; D may be TRBD2 (5 bases). The length of the CDR3 is 17 residues. Trimming pared 2 bases from V and 3 bases from J, leaving 20 bases between. Germline V CDR1 and CDR2: MNHEY, SVGEGT.

This clonotype has ten or more counts. The chain recombines TRBV30 with TRBJ2-7; 7 nucleotides align to TRBD2. With V trimmed by 3 bases and J by 9 bases, 8 bases remained unmatched. The CDR3 length is 12 residues. CDR1 is GTSNPN and CDR2 is SVGIG in the germline V gene (reference sequence). Here the CDR3 DNA reads TGTGCCTGGAGCCCTCCGGGACTACGGCAGTACTTC. Its translation is CAWSPPGLRQYF.

The V and J genes are TRBV7-3 and TRBJ1-2, with a possible D match to TRBD1 (5 bases). CDR1 is SGHTA, CDR2 FQGTGA, per germline. Trimming pared 2 bases from V and 0 bases from J, leaving 10 bases between. The CDR3 totals 15 residues. This CDR3 is CASSLWEGTNYGYTF. The CDR3 bases are TGTGCCAGCAGCTTATGGGAGGGGACTAACTATGGCTACACCTTC.

In its sample, this clonotype was seen many times. This chain connects TRBV28 to TRBJ1-1; 9 bases match TRBD1. Germline lookup yields CDR1 MDHEN and CDR2 SYDVKM. The CDR3 loop spans 18 amino acids. The ends lost 1 base at V and 4 bases at J; junction bases unmatched: 13. The CDR3 spells CASSLFVPGQGLGTEAFF. The CDR3 DNA reads as TGTGCCAGCAGTTTATTCGTCCCGGGACAGGGATTGGGCACTGAAGCTTTCTTT.

The sample holds a few counts of this clonotype. CDR3 nucleotides: TGCGCCAGCAGTATAGCGGGGGGCCCGGAGGAGACCCAGTACTTC. Protein product: CASSIAGGPEETQYF. The V gene is TRBV5-1, the J gene TRBJ2-5, with 10 bases identical to TRBD2. The CDR3 contains 15 residues. The germline V gene encodes CDR1 SGHRS and CDR2 YFSETQ. The V segment lost 5 bases and the J segment 5 bases; nucleotides outside the gene matches: 9.

This clonotype was seen ten or more times. V and J are TRBV30 and TRBJ2-5; D is perhaps TRBD1 or TRBD2 (5 bases each). Per the germline V gene, CDR1 is GTSNPN and CDR2 is SVGIG (reference sequence). The CDR3 covers 14 residues. V was trimmed by 5 bases and J by 0 bases, leaving 13 bases between them. CDR3 sequence reads: CAWGGDGDQETQYF. In DNA, the CDR3 is TGTGCCTGGGGGGGTGACGGGGACCAAGAGACCCAGTACTTC.

This clonotype was seen repeatedly, ten times or more. In nucleotides, the CDR3 is TGTGCCAGCAGACCGGGGAGGGGCGTCTTGTGGCAAGAGACCCAGTACTTC. It is translated as CASRPGRGVLWQETQYF. The V call is TRBV11-1, the J call TRBJ2-5, with TRBD2 identical over 7 bases. CDR1 is SGHAT, CDR2 FQDESV, per germline (reference sequence). V was pared by 6 bases and J by 2 bases, with 15 bases of the junction left unmatched. This CDR3 has 17 amino acids.

The J gene is TRBJ2-7, the V gene TRBV28, with TRBD1 matching over 8 bases. V was clipped by 7 bases and J by 0 bases; unmatched bases: 2. Germline V gene sequence: CDR1 MDHEN, CDR2 SYDVKM. The CDR3 runs to 13 residues. The DNA of the CDR3 is TGTGCCAGCAAGACAGGGGACTCCTACGAGCAGTACTTC. Its translation is CASKTGDSYEQYF.

About this clonotype: A much larger clone lies a single base off, so this may be a read error. Because the CDR3 is missing its conserved closing phenylalanine or tryptophan, this is likely a read error. The DNA is omitted, as the CDR3 cannot be located on it reliably, and the CDR3 follows TCRdb's listing. The chain couples TRBV20-1 to TRBJ2-7; the table calls TRBD1, which could not be checked here. The germline CDR1 and CDR2 sequences are DFQATT and SNEGSKA (reference sequence). The CDR3 adds up to 14 amino acids, both ends counted. CDR3 region: CSARAAAGQGPRYS.

This clonotype was recorded many times. This chain links TRBV10-3 with TRBJ2-2; 11 bases align to TRBD2. Trimming removed 6 bases from V and 1 base from J; junction bases left unmatched: 7. The germline V gene has CDR1 ENHRY and CDR2 SYGVKD. The CDR3 has 17 amino acids. CDR3 sequence: CAIRSGTSGLNTGELFF. CDR3 in DNA: TGTGCCATCAGAAGCGGGACTAGCGGACTGAACACCGGGGAGCTGTTTTTT.

This clonotype came up many times. V gene TRBV12-3 or TRBV12-4 combines with J gene TRBJ2-7; D is undetermined. The CDR3 runs 12 residues. Trimming took 2 bases from V and 6 from J, leaving 8 bases between them. The CDR3 region is CASSLLVREQYF. The CDR3 DNA is TGTGCCAGCAGTTTATTAGTACGCGAGCAGTACTTC.

The sample holds many counts of this clonotype. The chain is built from TRBV20-1 and TRBJ1-1, with 10 bases matching TRBD1. Looked up from germline, CDR1 is DFQATT and CDR2 is SNEGSKA (reference sequence). Trimming took 0 bases from V and 4 from J; bases not matched to a gene: 5. This CDR3 has 15 residues. The CDR3 here is CSAREAGTGVTEAFF. CDR3 sequence (DNA): TGCAGTGCTAGAGAGGCCGGGACAGGGGTCACTGAAGCTTTCTTT.

At least ten counts were recorded for this clonotype. V is TRBV5-1 and J is TRBJ1-5; D is perhaps TRBD1 (5 bases). Germline V lookup: CDR1 SGHRS, CDR2 YFSETQ. The length of the CDR3 is 14 residues. V was trimmed by 2 bases and J by 5 bases, leaving 11 bases between them. The CDR3 nucleotides read TGCGCCAGCAGCTTATGGGGGAAATATCAGCCCCAGCATTTT. Its protein is CASSLWGKYQPQHF.

For the CDR3, the DNA is TGTGCCAGCAGTGTGGGGTCCCAGCCCCAGCATTTT. It translates to CASSVGSQPQHF. The V call is TRBV2, the J call TRBJ1-5; D ambiguous. Trimming took off 4 bases at V and 7 bases at J, with 8 bases between the two ends. Germline V CDR1 and CDR2: SNHLY, FYNNEI. The CDR3 runs to 12 residues.

This clonotype was observed many times. The chain uses TRBV12-3 or TRBV12-4 and TRBJ2-5; D is perhaps TRBD2 (5 bases). This CDR3 has 16 residues. Trimming stripped 6 bases from V and 1 base from J, with 18 bases between. The CDR3 region is CASRPFIGSPQETQYF. The CDR3 nucleotides are TGTGCCAGCAGGCCTTTTATTGGGAGTCCCCAAGAGACCCAGTACTTC.

This clonotype was counted at least ten times. The chain employs TRBV5-1 and TRBJ1-1, with TRBD1 identical over 9 bases. The CDR3 is 14 amino acids. Germline V gene data show CDR1 as SGHRS and CDR2 as YFSETQ. The V gene end was trimmed by 6 bases and the J gene end by 7 bases; junction bases not matched to a gene: 10. The CDR3 sequence is CASTRDRERDEAFF. CDR3 DNA: TGCGCCAGCACACGGGACAGGGAACGGGATGAAGCTTTCTTT.

This clonotype appeared many times. The gene calls are TRBV25-1 and TRBJ2-2; TRBD2 is a possible D gene (5 bases). V shed 2 bases and J shed 2 bases, with 9 bases lying between them. CDR3 length equals 15 residues. Germline-derived CDR1 and CDR2 are MGHDK and SYGVNS. The CDR3 nucleotides are TGTGCCAGCAGTGAAGACCGGACTAACACCGGGGAGCTGTTTTTT. It specifies CASSEDRTNTGELFF.

Points on this clonotype: Compared with germline, one end of the junction differs, possibly owing to a read error. The V call is TRBV6-1, the J call TRBJ1-2, with unresolved D. Germline V gives CDR1 MNHNS, CDR2 SASEGT. This CDR3 has 18 residues. The CDR3 protein is CASSGFIAGPDLSYGYTF. CDR3 sequence (DNA): TGTGCTAGCAGTGGATTTATCGCGGGCCCGGACCTATCCTATGGCTACACCTTC.

This clonotype was seen ten or more times. The chain is built from TRBV28 and TRBJ2-7; TRBD2 agrees at 7 bases. CDR3 length: 16 amino acids. V was clipped by 6 bases and J by 0 bases; unmatched bases: 11. The germline CDR1 and CDR2 sequences are MDHEN and SYDVKM. The CDR3 sequence: CASRRRWGGRSYEQYF. DNA for the CDR3: TGTGCCAGCAGACGACGATGGGGGGGACGCTCCTACGAGCAGTACTTC.

This clonotype has at least ten counts. V usage is TRBV4-2 and J usage is TRBJ2-5; the D gene could be TRBD1 or TRBD2 (5 bases each). Germline CDR1 and CDR2: LGHNA and YNFKEQ. The CDR3 sequence is 16 residues long. Trimming pared 1 base from V and 1 base from J, leaving 13 bases between. CDR3 DNA sequence: TGTGCCAGCAGCCAAGCCGACCGGGGCCCCCAAGAGACCCAGTACTTC. This translates into CASSQADRGPQETQYF.

This clonotype came up many times. The rearrangement links TRBV20-1 to TRBJ2-7, with 9 bases identical to TRBD2. The CDR3 has 14 residues. The ends lost 2 bases at V and 1 base at J; junction bases unmatched: 3. Germline CDR1 and CDR2: DFQATT and SNEGSKA (reference sequence). CDR3 amino acids: CSARMRGGSYEQYF. The DNA of the CDR3 is TGCAGTGCTAGAATGCGGGGGGGTTCCTACGAGCAGTACTTC.

This clonotype was observed many times. This chain connects TRBV30 to TRBJ1-2, with TRBD1 as a possible D gene (5 bases). This CDR3 has 12 residues. CDR1 and CDR2 from the germline V gene are GTSNPN and SVGIG (reference sequence). Trimming removed 4 bases from V and 5 bases from J, with 11 bases in between. CDR3 in DNA: TGTGCCTGGAACAGGCGTGCTTATGGCTACACCTTC. It translates to CAWNRRAYGYTF.

Only a few counts were recorded for this clonotype. The chain is built from TRBV5-1 and TRBJ2-7; D is possibly TRBD2 (6 bases). V lost 4 bases and J lost 5, with 16 bases in between. CDR3 length: 14 amino acids. Germline CDR1 and CDR2: SGHRS and YFSETQ. The CDR3 here is CASSPSAGQDEQYF. In DNA, the CDR3 is TGCGCCAGCAGCCCTTCAGCGGGTCAGGACGAGCAGTACTTC.

This clonotype was counted ten times or more. The genes are TRBV28 and TRBJ2-5; 9 bases map to TRBD1. This CDR3 has 19 amino acids. Germline V gene lookup returns CDR1 MDHEN and CDR2 SYDVKM. Trimming at V came to 6 bases and at J to 2 bases, leaving 19 bases not matched to a gene. Here the CDR3 DNA reads TGTGCCAGCAGGGGGATAACAGGGGGCGAAACACTGAATCAAGAGACCCAGTACTTC. Its translation: CASRGITGGETLNQETQYF.

This clonotype was observed many times. V and J are TRBV11-2 and TRBJ2-7; D perhaps matches TRBD2 (6 bases). The germline CDR1 and CDR2 sequences are SGHAT and FQNNGV. This CDR3 comprises 13 residues. Trimming cost V 4 bases and J 3 bases, with 10 bases left between them. Here the CDR3 reads CASSSAGHYEQYF. CDR3 bases: TGTGCCAGCAGCTCCGCGGGGCACTACGAGCAGTACTTC.